The source of this TCR beta chain is a study of human T cells and chemical hapten exposure. Study at large: Patients, chiefly female, had alopecia areata, totalis or universalis.

The time point was: patch test 3, about 24 weeks after DPC sensitization. Treatment of the sample: therapeutic diphenylcyclopropenone sensitization with weekly scalp DPC. TCRdb fed the RACE reads into MiXCR, producing one record per CDR3 protein. In the table there are 50,000 or so distinct CDR3 sequences, 9.9% of which are singletons. J was trimmed by 0 bases and V by 3 bases; bases with no gene match: 2. There are 14 residues in the CDR3. Germline lookup yields CDR1 SQVTM and CDR2 ANQGSEA. The rearrangement uses TRBV29-1 and TRBJ2-1, with 7 bases lining up with TRBD1. The sample here was whole blood, taken in connection with sensitization to the hapten diphenylcyclopropenone (DPC). The receptor comes from a woman aged 40 to 50 with alopecia areata. Some clones in this sample may be carry-over from other donors' samples. CDR3 nucleotides: TGCAGCGTTGATGGGGACAGCTCCTACAATGAGCAGTTCTTC. This sequence encodes CSVDGDSSYNEQFF.